The T cell receptor (beta chain) under discussion was sequenced for a study of memory CD4+ T cells and cytomegalovirus serostatus. Single viable CD3+CD4+CD8-CD45RO+ cells were sorted as the memory CD4+ T cells. Serostatus was set by detecting CMV pp150, pp28, p38, p52 IgG. Data came from immunoSEQ multiplex PCR; TCRdb stores just in-frame clones and leaves some out. The repertoire holds about 82,000 clones, with around 80% as singletons. Per germline, CDR1 MNHEY and CDR2 SVGAGI. This CDR3 region has 14 residues. V shed 6 bases and J shed 0 bases, with 11 bases lying between them. The V and J genes are TRBV6-5 and TRBJ1-2, with no clear D. The sample taken for sequencing was memory CD4+ T cells from blood. The receptor's source is an adult in good health and CMV-seronegative. The CDR3 spells CASSRTLANYGYTF. CDR3 DNA: TGTGCCAGCAGCCGGACTCTAGCTAACTATGGCTACACCTTC.